Listed here are 22 T cell receptor beta chains from one sample, sequenced in a study of T cell clonality in common variable immunodeficiency. Clones were read by immunoSEQ multiplex PCR, and TCRdb kept only the in-frame ones, dropping some. The data list approximately 34,000 clones, none observed once; around 3.1% falls to the top ten. The material sequenced was peripheral blood mononuclear cells. The receptor source for this set is a person aged 18 to 75 in good health.

This clone came up many times. The read gets to within 3 residues of the CDR3 end, and the germline J gene fills in the rest. V is TRBV5-1 and J is TRBJ2-1; 12 nucleotides align to TRBD2. Trimming removed 8 bases from V and 0 bases from J; junction bases left unmatched: 12. This CDR3 has 18 residues. Germline V CDR1 and CDR2: SGHRS, YFSETQ. The DNA read from the CDR3 is TGCGCCAGTATACCGGGACTAGCGGGCGATAGCTCCTACAATGAG. This encodes CASIPGLAGDSSYNE. The whole CDR3 protein is CASIPGLAGDSSYNEQFF.

This clone was seen at least ten times. The CDR3 end lies 3 residues beyond the end of the read and is filled in from the germline J gene. This chain connects TRBV19 to TRBJ2-6, with 11 bases identical to TRBD1. The CDR3 has 17 residues. V dropped 3 bases and J dropped 0; count of bases not matched to a gene: 1. The germline V gene has CDR1 LNHDA and CDR2 SQIVND (reference sequence). The CDR3 sequence is CASSIGQGASGANVLTF. The CDR3 DNA, read in part, is TGTGCCAGTAGTATCGGACAGGGGGCCTCTGGGGCCAACGTC.

This clone was seen many times. The read comes to an end 3 residues before the CDR3 does, leaving the germline J gene to fill in the end. The gene calls are TRBV5-4 and TRBJ2-5; D possibly corresponds to TRBD2 (5 bases). Trimming removed 4 bases from V and 0 bases from J, with 10 bases in between. The CDR3 runs to 14 residues. Germline V gene data show CDR1 as SGHNT and CDR2 as YYREEE (reference sequence). The sequenced part of the CDR3 DNA is TGTGCCAGCAGCGGCTCGGGGTACCAAGAGACC. Amino acid sequence: CASSGSGYQET. The entire CDR3 sequence reads CASSGSGYQETQYF.

This clone has at least ten counts. With the read ending 3 residues before the CDR3 end, the germline J gene is used to fill in that end. V usage is TRBV20-1 and J usage is TRBJ1-2; 9 positions agree with TRBD1. With 3 bases clipped from V and 5 bases from J, the junction kept 1 base outside the gene matches. The CDR3 sequence is 12 residues long. CDR1 and CDR2 (germline): DFQATT, SNEGSKA (reference sequence). CDR3 sequence: CSARGTGYGYTF. The part of the CDR3 DNA that was read is TGCAGTGCTAGGGGGACAGGGTATGGC.

This clone showed up many times. The read ends 3 residues early relative to the CDR3; the germline J gene fills the gap. The rearrangement uses TRBV7-9 and TRBJ1-5; D perhaps matches TRBD1 (6 bases). The V end was cut by 4 bases, the J end by 7 bases, with 11 bases between. The CDR3 is 13 amino acids. Germline loops: CDR1 SEHNR, CDR2 FQNEAQ (reference sequence). Incomplete CDR3 DNA: TGTGCCAGCAGCTCCCGCAGGGGACAGCCC. Protein: CASSSRRGQP. The full CDR3 is CASSSRRGQPQHF.

This clone was counted at least ten times. The CDR3 goes on 3 residues after the read ends, and that part is filled in from the germline J gene. This sequence joins TRBV5-1 and TRBJ2-2; 7 nucleotides match TRBD2. Germline V gene data show CDR1 as SGHRS and CDR2 as YFSETQ. J was trimmed by 4 bases and V by 0 bases; bases with no gene match: 3. CDR3 length: 15 amino acids. Here the CDR3 reads CASSLAGGGTGELFF. The CDR3 DNA, read in part, is TGCGCCAGCAGCTTGGCGGGGGGAGGCACCGGGGAG.

Worth noting for this clone: The read ends 3 residues early relative to the CDR3; the germline J gene fills the gap. The chain combines TRBV2 with TRBJ1-5, with TRBD1 identical over 9 bases. The CDR3 contains 14 residues. CDR1 is SNHLY, CDR2 FYNNEI, per germline. The ends lost 8 bases at V and 2 bases at J; junction bases unmatched: 4. CDR3 DNA (partial): TGTGCCAGCTCCCGGGACAGGGGCAATCAGCCC. It specifies CASSRDRGNQP. The whole CDR3 sequence is CASSRDRGNQPQHF. The entire variable domain, with the rest obtained from reference TRBV2 and TRBJ1-5, is as follows: EPEVTQTPSHQVTQMGQEVILRCVPISNHLYFYWYRQILGQKVEFLVSFYNNEISEKSEIFDDQFSVERPDGSNFTLKIRSTKLEDSAMYFCASSRDRGNQPQHFGDGTRLSIL.

In its sample, this clone was seen many times. The read ends 3 residues before the CDR3 terminus; that terminus is restored from the germline J gene. The rearrangement joins TRBV5-1 to TRBJ1-3, with 7 bases that match TRBD1. The CDR3 sequence is 15 residues long. Germline trimming cut 4 bases from V and 0 bases from J; bases unmatched to any gene: 4. Germline CDR1 and CDR2: SGHRS and YFSETQ. The CDR3 sequence: CASSAQGISGNTIYF. The covered CDR3 bases are TGCGCCAGCAGCGCACAGGGGATCTCTGGAAACACC.

This clone appeared many times. The DNA read from the CDR3 is TGTGCCAGCAGTTACCTTGGGACTGCCTACAATGAG. The encoded protein is CASSYLGTAYNE. The CDR3 in its entirety is CASSYLGTAYNEQFF. The J gene is TRBJ2-1, the V gene TRBV6-2 or TRBV6-3; TRBD2 might be the D (6 bases). The sequenced fragment ends 3 residues before the CDR3 boundary, so the rest is inferred from the germline J gene. The germline CDR1 and CDR2 sequences are MNHEY and SVGEGT. Trimming removed 2 bases at V and 2 bases at J, with 10 bases between. CDR3 length: 15 amino acids.

This clone has ten or more counts. The read ends 3 residues before the CDR3 terminus; that terminus is restored from the germline J gene. J is TRBJ2-3 and V is TRBV18; D not certain. The CDR3 spans 15 residues. V lost 3 bases and J lost 2, with 12 bases in between. In germline, CDR1 is KGHSH, CDR2 LQKENI. The sequenced part of the CDR3 DNA is TGTGCCAGCTCACCGCAGAGGCCAGACACAGATACG. It codes for CASSPQRPDTDT. In full, the CDR3 reads CASSPQRPDTDTQYF.

This clone showed up many times. Partial CDR3 DNA: TGCAGTGCTAGGCTTGGGACATCGACTGGGGCCAACGTC. It is translated as CSARLGTSTGANV. The complete CDR3 sequence is CSARLGTSTGANVLTF. The chain recombines TRBV20-1 with TRBJ2-6; possibly TRBD1 for D (6 bases). The read ends 3 residues before the CDR3 terminus; that terminus is restored from the germline J gene. The germline CDR1 and CDR2 sequences are DFQATT and SNEGSKA (reference sequence). CDR3 length: 16 residues. V was cut by 3 bases and J by 2 bases, with 14 bases left in between.

This clone came up many times. The CDR3 goes on 3 residues after the read ends, and that part is filled in from the germline J gene. This chain links TRBV27 with TRBJ1-5; D is unclear. This CDR3 comprises 15 residues. Germline CDR1 and CDR2: MNHEY and SMNVEV (reference sequence). V dropped 2 bases and J dropped 0 bases, with 8 bases sitting between them. CDR3 DNA (partial): TGTGCCAGCAGTTTAGTACTAAATAGCAATCAGCCC. As protein: CASSLVLNSNQP. The entire CDR3 is CASSLVLNSNQPQHF.

This clone was counted many times. The CDR3 DNA, read in part, is TGCGCCAGCAGCCAGGGACAGTTTCTAAGGAACTATGGC. Its translation: CASSQGQFLRNYG. The entire CDR3 sequence reads CASSQGQFLRNYGYTF. This chain uses TRBV4-1 with TRBJ1-2; 7 positions agree with TRBD1. The read terminates 3 residues before the CDR3 end, so the remaining end is supplied by the germline J gene. The CDR3 spans 16 residues. V lost 3 bases to trimming and J lost 2 bases; unmatched junction nucleotides: 9. Germline V gene sequence: CDR1 MGHRA, CDR2 YSYEKL.

This clone was seen many times. The read stops 3 residues short of the end of the CDR3; the missing end is completed from the germline J gene. This chain uses TRBV7-8 with TRBJ1-1, with D possibly matching TRBD1 (5 bases). Trimming removed 8 bases from V and 4 bases from J, with 17 bases in between. Per germline, CDR1 SGHVS and CDR2 FQNEAQ. The CDR3 spans 14 residues. CDR3 bases read: TGTGCCAGCGGCCCCAGGGCATTAGTCACTGAA. Protein sequence: CASGPRALVTE. In full, the CDR3 reads CASGPRALVTEAFF.

In its sample, this clone was seen many times. The read comes to an end 3 residues before the CDR3 does, leaving the germline J gene to fill in the end. This chain uses TRBV20-1 with TRBJ2-7, with TRBD2 as a possible D gene (6 bases). The CDR3 length is 15 residues. V lost 6 bases, J lost 0 bases, and 18 bases lay in between. Germline V gives CDR1 DFQATT, CDR2 SNEGSKA (reference sequence). Partial CDR3 DNA: TGCAGTGCAAGCCCCGGGGGTCACCGCTCCTACGAG. Its translation is CSASPGGHRSYE. The complete CDR3 reads CSASPGGHRSYEQYF.

This clone was seen many times. The read ends 3 residues early relative to the CDR3; the germline J gene fills the gap. The V call is TRBV2, the J call TRBJ2-1; 14 positions match TRBD2. Germline V CDR1 and CDR2: SNHLY, FYNNEI. The CDR3 runs 18 residues. The J segment lost 9 bases and the V segment lost 4 bases, leaving 14 bases of the junction unmatched. The CDR3 region is CASSALAPGLAGAIEQFF. The CDR3 DNA, read in part, is TGTGCCAGCAGTGCTCTAGCTCCGGGACTAGCGGGAGCCATTGAG.

This clone was detected ten times or more. The read gets to within 3 residues of the CDR3 end, and the germline J gene fills in the rest. V usage is TRBV5-1 and J usage is TRBJ1-2; 7 nucleotides agree with TRBD1. CDR1 and CDR2 from the germline V gene are SGHRS and YFSETQ. The CDR3 sequence is 18 residues long. The V and J ends lost 5 bases and 0 bases, in that order; junction bases with no gene match: 16. CDR3 bases read: TGCGCCAGCAGGAGGTCCCCGGGACAGATGAATACTAACTATGGC. Protein product: CASRRSPGQMNTNYG. The entire CDR3 protein is CASRRSPGQMNTNYGYTF.

This clone has ten or more counts. The read ends 3 residues before the CDR3 terminus; that terminus is restored from the germline J gene. This chain uses TRBV13 with TRBJ2-7, with 7 nucleotides matching TRBD2. The germline CDR1 and CDR2 sequences are PRHDT and FYEKMQ (reference sequence). This CDR3 is 13 amino acids long. Germline trimming cut 5 bases from V and 1 base from J; bases unmatched to any gene: 2. The sequenced CDR3 bases are TGTGCCAGCAGCAAAGCGGGATCCTACGAG. Translation: CASSKAGSYE. The complete CDR3 sequence is CASSKAGSYEQYF.

This clone was picked up many times. The sequenced part of the CDR3 DNA is TGTGCTAGTGGTTTGGTATTAGGGACAGCCTCCTACGAG. This sequence encodes CASGLVLGTASYE. The whole CDR3 protein reads CASGLVLGTASYEQYF. The chain uses TRBV12-5 and TRBJ2-7; 7 positions match TRBD1. The read terminates 3 residues ahead of where the CDR3 ends, so the germline J gene completes it. V was clipped by 0 bases and J by 0 bases; unmatched bases: 5. This CDR3 contains 16 residues. Per germline, CDR1 LGHNT and CDR2 FRNRAP.

This clone came up a few times. The CDR3 end lies 3 residues beyond the end of the read and is filled in from the germline J gene. The genes are TRBV16 and TRBJ1-1, with 8 bases aligning to TRBD1. The CDR3 consists of 14 residues. CDR1 KGHSY and CDR2 FQNENV come from the germline V gene. The DNA read from the CDR3 is TGTGCCAGCAGCCCCACCCAGGGGGCCGGTGAG. This sequence encodes CASSPTQGAGE. The CDR3 in its entirety is CASSPTQGAGEAFF.

There are many counts of this clone. The read comes to an end 3 residues before the CDR3 does, leaving the germline J gene to fill in the end. The rearrangement joins TRBV12-3 or TRBV12-4 to TRBJ2-1, with 7 bases that match TRBD2. This CDR3 region has 16 residues. V shed 6 bases and J 3 bases; nucleotides not matched to a gene: 11. The CDR3 sequence: CASRPGRAGDYNEQFF. The sequenced CDR3 bases are TGTGCCAGCAGACCGGGTCGGGCGGGAGACTACAATGAG.

This clone has a count of ten or more. The read ends 3 residues shy of where the CDR3 ends; the end is completed using the germline J gene. The chain joins TRBV20-1 to TRBJ2-5; tentatively, D is TRBD1 (5 bases). The CDR3 is 13 residues long. Germline V gene data show CDR1 as DFQATT and CDR2 as SNEGSKA (reference sequence). Trimming removed 0 bases from V and 2 bases from J, with 7 bases in between. The CDR3: CSARDGAQETQYF. CDR3 DNA (partial): TGCAGTGCTAGAGATGGGGCTCAAGAGACC.